This T cell receptor beta chain appears in the sequencing data of a study of patients and donors after allogeneic stem cell transplantation. One entry per CDR3 protein results from TCRdb running MiXCR on the RT-PCR reads. Among roughly 960,000 distinct CDR3 sequences listed, 18% were seen once. The germline V and J ends were trimmed by 7 bases and 3 bases, with 13 bases remaining between them. The CDR3 runs to 13 residues. Germline V gene lookup returns CDR1 LGHDT and CDR2 YNNKEL (reference sequence). The clonotype comes from a human donor who was either an allogeneic HSCT recipient or a stem cell or donor lymphocyte infusion donor (not recorded which). It is not recorded whose cells these are; they may come from a transplant donor. The chain uses TRBV3-1 and TRBJ2-7; a possible D gene is TRBD2 (6 bases). What was sequenced was blood, either unsorted or a sorted T cell fraction (not recorded which). As DNA, the CDR3 is TGTGCCAGCACACAGACGGGGGTCTACGAGCAGTACTTC. It specifies CASTQTGVYEQYF.